This T cell receptor beta chain was identified in a study of cytomegalovirus exposure and HLA in healthy donors. In regard to this clone: Its target is unknown.

The PCR ran on 60 Vbeta and 13 Jbeta primers. Clones were read by immunoSEQ multiplex PCR, and TCRdb kept only the in-frame ones, dropping some. This table has some 140,000 clones, around 80% appearing once. In germline, CDR1 is MDHEN, CDR2 SYDVKM. The CDR3 contains 13 residues. V shed 6 bases, J shed 7 bases, and the junction held 8 bases outside the gene matches. Study observations and caveats: The study had only CMV serostatus as immune exposure information.

This chain connects TRBV28 to TRBJ1-2, with 7 bases lining up with TRBD1. Material for sequencing was PBMCs. The sequence was collected from a man aged 30 to 39 in good health and CMV-seronegative. The CDR3 coding sequence is TGTGCCAGCAGAAGACAGGGCGGTCGTGGCTACACCTTC. As protein: CASRRQGGRGYTF.